This T cell receptor (beta chain) was captured in a study of blood T cell repertoires in COVID-19. About the study: Samples of COVID-19 (acute and convalescent) were obtained from the United States, Italy and Spain. T cells, B-cell-depleted T cells, or PBMCs supplied cDNA or gDNA.

The protocol was immunoSEQ multiplex PCR, while the TCRdb copy is restricted to in-frame clones and leaves out a portion. Here the sample spans roughly 250,000 clones, approximately 90% being singletons. The origin of this receptor is a man aged 55 to 69 who had recovered from COVID-19. Sequenced input: peripheral blood.

Written as DNA, the CDR3 is TGTGCCAGCAGCTTGGCCGGACAGGGCACAGATACGCAGTATTTT. It yields the protein CASSLAGQGTDTQYF. The chain is built from TRBV5-6 and TRBJ2-3, with 7 positions matching TRBD1. Germline V CDR1 and CDR2: SGHDT, YYEEEE. The CDR3 runs to 15 residues. V trimming: 0 bases; J trimming: 1 base; junction bases outside the gene matches: 2.